One sample yielded the 20 T cell receptor beta chains listed below, sequenced in a study of blood T cells in healthy people across ages. Combining a sample-barcoded 5' primer with a J-beta primer mix, a second PCR ran for roughly 7 to 12 cycles. TCRdb processed the 5' RACE reads anew with MiXCR; each CDR3 protein has one entry. The sample consists of 1.5 million to 1.9 million distinct CDR3 sequences, approximately 42% of them appearing once. The sequenced sample consisted of blood. The receptors were sampled from a woman aged 18-29 years in good health.

A note on this clonotype: This may be a read error, as it is one base from a much larger clone. V gene TRBV12-3 or TRBV12-4 combines with J gene TRBJ2-1; D gene uncertain. V lost 6 bases, J lost 8 bases, and 11 bases lay in between. The CDR3 has 12 amino acids. The CDR3 loop is CASRFLLHEQFF. The CDR3 DNA follows: TGTGCCAGCAGGTTCTTGCTACATGAGCAGTTCTTC.

This clonotype was counted only a few times. This chain uses TRBV27 with TRBJ2-7, with D unclear. The germline gives CDR1 MNHEY, CDR2 SMNVEV (reference sequence). Deletions cut 0 bases from V and 1 base from J, with 13 bases between. The CDR3 totals 16 residues. The chain's CDR3 is CASSLSIPSSSYEQYF. As DNA, the CDR3 is TGTGCCAGCAGTTTATCGATCCCGTCTTCTTCCTACGAGCAGTACTTC.

This clonotype was recorded once. V is TRBV29-1 and J is TRBJ2-3; D is tentatively TRBD1 or TRBD2 (5 bases each). The V gene's germline CDR1 is SQVTM and CDR2 ANQGSEA. The CDR3 runs 14 residues. Trimming removed 5 bases from V and 6 bases from J, with 18 bases in between. Here the CDR3 DNA reads TGCAGCGTTTCGGGACCCGGGGATAGGGATACGCAGTATTTT. This encodes CSVSGPGDRDTQYF.

This chain links TRBV27 with TRBJ2-2, with a tentative D call TRBD1 (6 bases). CDR1 is MNHEY, CDR2 SMNVEV, per germline (reference sequence). V lost 5 bases and J 5 bases, leaving 15 bases between the germline ends. The CDR3 covers 15 residues. CDR3 bases: TGTGCCAGCAGTCGAAAACAGGGAAGAACCGGGGAGCTGTTTTTT. It is translated as CASSRKQGRTGELFF.

For this clonotype: Germline is not matched at one junction end, which may reflect a read error. The chain is built from TRBV28 and TRBJ2-1, with 9 bases identical to TRBD2. CDR3 length: 16 amino acids. Germline CDR1 and CDR2: MDHEN and SYDVKM. The DNA for the CDR3 is TGTACCAGCAGTCCCGAACGCGGGAGGGCGAACAATGAGCAGTTCTTC. This encodes CTSSPERGRANNEQFF.

CDR3 nucleotides: TGCGCCAGCAGCCAAGTAGCGGTTCTAGCGGACAGTGACGATGAAAAACTGTTTTTT. It translates to CASSQVAVLADSDDEKLFF. The chain combines TRBV4-3 with TRBJ1-4, with D maybe TRBD1 (6 bases). The germline gives CDR1 LGHNA, CDR2 YSLEER. V was trimmed by 1 base and J by 6 bases, leaving 24 bases between them. The CDR3 extends over 19 amino acids.

The V gene is TRBV12-3 or TRBV12-4, the J gene TRBJ1-1; 9 bases are a match to TRBD1. This CDR3 is 14 amino acids long. Losses at the gene ends were 6 bases for V and 5 bases for J; bases not matched to a gene: 7. CDR3: CASSPQGADTEAFF. CDR3 DNA: TGTGCCAGCAGCCCACAGGGGGCCGATACTGAAGCTTTCTTT.

This clonotype has only a few counts. The rearrangement uses TRBV7-2 and TRBJ1-5; D is possibly TRBD1 (6 bases). The CDR3 sequence is 15 residues long. V lost 0 bases to trimming and J lost 10 bases, with 16 bases between them. Germline V lookup: CDR1 SGHTA, CDR2 FQGNSA. The CDR3 here is CASSLAVRGSGPQHF. The CDR3 DNA reads as TGTGCCAGCAGCTTAGCCGTCAGGGGCTCAGGCCCCCAGCATTTT.

This clonotype has only a few counts. The rearrangement links TRBV7-2 to TRBJ2-1; a weak D match, TRBD1 (6 bases). The V and J ends lost 6 bases and 0 bases respectively, with 12 bases between them. The CDR3 spans 15 residues. Germline V gene data show CDR1 as SGHTA and CDR2 as FQGNSA. CDR3 DNA: TGTGCCAGCAGAGGACAGACAAGCTCCTACAATGAGCAGTTCTTC. Translated: CASRGQTSSYNEQFF.

The CDR3, as DNA: TGTGCCAGCAGCACTAGGATAGCGGGAGCCGAGACCCAGTACTTC. It encodes CASSTRIAGAETQYF. J is TRBJ2-5 and V is TRBV12-3 or TRBV12-4, with TRBD2 matching over 9 bases. The CDR3 is 15 amino acids. With 6 bases clipped from V and 5 bases from J, the junction kept 10 bases outside the gene matches.

The chain couples TRBV7-8 to TRBJ1-2; TRBD1 might be the D (6 bases). Trimming cost V 5 bases and J 4 bases, with 20 bases left between them. The CDR3 covers 16 residues. From germline, CDR1 is SGHVS and CDR2 FQNEAQ. CDR3 amino acids: CASSPRVGSRGYGYTF. The CDR3 coding sequence is TGTGCCAGCAGCCCAAGAGTCGGTAGCAGGGGCTATGGCTACACCTTC.

This clonotype came up a few times. This chain uses TRBV28 with TRBJ2-1, with D maybe TRBD2 (5 bases). Between the trimmed V and J ends, which lost 6 bases and 0 bases, there was a span of 12 bases. The CDR3 covers 15 residues. The germline gives CDR1 MDHEN, CDR2 SYDVKM. The CDR3 sequence is CASRVYGSSYNEQFF. In DNA form, the CDR3 reads TGTGCCAGCAGAGTTTATGGGAGCTCCTACAATGAGCAGTTCTTC.

This clonotype turned up a few times. This sequence joins TRBV2 and TRBJ1-2; D unclear. The CDR3 has 14 residues. V was shortened by 2 bases and J by 4 bases, with 11 bases between the two germline ends. Germline values: CDR1 SNHLY, CDR2 FYNNEI. The CDR3 loop reads CASSERGSGYGYTF. The CDR3 nucleotides read TGTGCCAGCAGTGAACGGGGTAGCGGCTATGGCTACACCTTC.

This clonotype has a handful of counts. The J gene is TRBJ2-4, the V gene TRBV12-3 or TRBV12-4; D remains unclear. The V and J ends lost 2 bases and 5 bases respectively, with 10 bases between them. CDR3 size: 14 residues. CDR3 region: CASSLKPNQNIQYF. The CDR3 nucleotides read TGTGCCAGCAGTTTAAAACCGAACCAAAACATTCAGTACTTC.

The chain is built from TRBV7-2 and TRBJ2-2; 7 bases are shared with TRBD2. CDR1 and CDR2 (germline): SGHTA, FQGNSA. This CDR3 has 15 amino acids. The junction had 3 bases not matched to a gene; V was cut back by 2 bases and J by 3 bases. CDR3 protein: CASSLLAGYTGELFF. Written as DNA, the CDR3 is TGTGCCAGCAGCTTATTAGCGGGTTACACCGGGGAGCTGTTTTTT.

The V gene is TRBV7-8, the J gene TRBJ1-4; the match to TRBD1 covers 8 bases. CDR3 length: 18 residues. Trimming took 1 base from V and 6 from J; bases not matched to a gene: 13. Germline V gives CDR1 SGHVS, CDR2 FQNEAQ. The CDR3 coding sequence is TGTGCCAGCAGCTTAGTAGTACGACGTTGGGGACAGGATGAAAAACTGTTTTTT. It codes for CASSLVVRRWGQDEKLFF.

This clonotype came up a few times. This chain joins TRBV28 and TRBJ1-2; 7 bases line up with TRBD1. This CDR3 is 15 amino acids long. V dropped 5 bases and J dropped 4; count of bases not matched to a gene: 10. Germline-derived CDR1 and CDR2 are MDHEN and SYDVKM. The CDR3 DNA follows: TGTGCCAGCAGTATTCATACAGGGGCGGGCTATGGCTACACCTTC. This codes for CASSIHTGAGYGYTF.

This clonotype was counted between two and nine times. The rearrangement links TRBV4-3 to TRBJ2-1, with D hard to call. The CDR3 covers 13 residues. CDR1 LGHNA and CDR2 YSLEER come from the germline V gene. Trimming removed 4 bases from V and 3 bases from J, with 7 bases in between. CDR3 residues: CASSPKVYNEQFF. CDR3 bases: TGCGCCAGCAGCCCAAAGGTCTACAATGAGCAGTTCTTC.

This clonotype showed up just a few times. The genes are TRBV4-1 and TRBJ1-2; weak D call: TRBD1 (5 bases). Trimming stripped 8 bases from V and 0 bases from J, with 16 bases between. CDR1 and CDR2 (germline): MGHRA, YSYEKL. The CDR3 loop spans 15 amino acids. The CDR3 region has the DNA TGCGCCAGCGGCGCCTCAAGGGGAGCTAACTATGGCTACACCTTC. Its protein is CASGASRGANYGYTF.

There are a few counts of this clonotype. The chain carries TRBV7-9 and TRBJ2-5; 8 bases are a match to TRBD1. After removal of 8 bases from V and 2 bases from J, the junction contained 10 bases not matched to a gene. Germline assignment: CDR1 SEHNR and CDR2 FQNEAQ (reference sequence). This CDR3 has 15 amino acids. CDR3: CASATDRESQETQYF. The CDR3 DNA reads TGTGCCAGCGCCACGGACAGGGAATCGCAAGAGACCCAGTACTTC.